This T cell receptor beta chain was sequenced for a study of blood T cell repertoires in COVID-19. For the study at large: Collection of acute and convalescent COVID-19 samples took place in the United States, Italy and Spain. T cells, B-cell-depleted T cells, or PBMCs supplied cDNA or gDNA.

As originally analysed: Estimation of nucleated cell counts was performed using reference gene primer amplification. Data came from immunoSEQ multiplex PCR; TCRdb stores just in-frame clones and leaves some out. D and trimming were read from the DNA, whereas the V and J calls and clone size are those reported in that table. The data hold over 55,000 clones, with over 70% observed a single time. Trimming cost V 7 bases and J 2 bases, with 17 bases left between them. The germline V gene encodes CDR1 SGHRS and CDR2 YFSETQ. The CDR3 runs 15 residues. The TCR comes from a middle-aged man with active COVID-19. V and J are TRBV5-1 and TRBJ2-3, with a possible D match to TRBD2 (6 bases). Sequenced material: peripheral blood. This CDR3 reads CASGVGGTLTDTQYF. DNA of the CDR3: TGCGCCAGCGGAGTGGGGGGTACCCTCACAGATACGCAGTATTTT.